Each of the 30 T cell receptor beta chains below was sequenced from the same sample in a study of T cell responses to AZD1222 COVID-19 vaccine. Clones were read by immunoSEQ multiplex PCR, and TCRdb kept only the in-frame ones, dropping some. This table holds more than 65,000 clones, 70% to 90% found once. Specimen: peripheral blood, collected 28 days after the second AZD1222 dose. These TCRs come from an adult who received the AZD1222 COVID-19 vaccine.

The chain couples TRBV6-2 or TRBV6-3 to TRBJ2-3; D is uncertain. CDR1 and CDR2 (germline): MNHEY, SVGEGT. The CDR3 extends over 15 amino acids. V lost 2 bases and J 0 bases, leaving 9 bases between the germline ends. This CDR3 is CASSYNRQSTDTQYF. The CDR3 DNA follows: TGTGCCAGCAGTTACAACCGCCAAAGCACAGATACGCAGTATTTT.

This clone came up a few times. The chain couples TRBV6-5 to TRBJ2-7, with TRBD2 as a possible D gene (5 bases). V gave up 0 bases and J gave up 5 bases, with 17 bases separating them. Germline V gives CDR1 MNHEY, CDR2 SVGAGI. The CDR3 totals 16 residues. The CDR3 is CASSYSHNSGGHEQYF. As DNA, the CDR3 is TGTGCCAGCAGTTACTCGCATAACTCAGGAGGCCACGAGCAGTACTTC.

The chain uses TRBV7-2 and TRBJ2-5; 13 bases fit TRBD2. V lost 5 bases and J lost 3; bases outside the gene matches: 6. Germline CDR1 reads SGHTA; CDR2 reads FQGNSA. The CDR3 totals 16 residues. CDR3 DNA: TGTGCCAGCAGCAATCGACTAGCGGGGGGCGAAGAGACCCAGTACTTC. As protein: CASSNRLAGGEETQYF. Variable domain in full (rest from reference TRBV7-2 and TRBJ2-5): GAGVSQSPSNKVTEKGKDVELRCDPISGHTALYWYRQSLGQGLEFLIYFQGNSAPDKSGLPSDRFSAERTGGSVSTLTIQRTQQEDSAVYLCASSNRLAGGEETQYFGPGTRLLVL.

This chain links TRBV28 with TRBJ1-2, with unresolved D. Trimming shortened V by 2 bases and J by 7 bases, and 11 bases separated the two germline ends. This CDR3 spans 13 amino acids. Per the germline V gene, CDR1 is MDHEN and CDR2 is SYDVKM. CDR3 sequence reads: CASSLDAGRGYTF. Here the CDR3 DNA reads TGTGCCAGCAGTTTAGATGCAGGACGTGGCTACACCTTC.

V and J are TRBV27 and TRBJ2-2, with D tentatively TRBD2 (5 bases). Trimming pared 6 bases from V and 1 base from J, leaving 15 bases between. The CDR3 is 16 amino acids. Looked up from germline, CDR1 is MNHEY and CDR2 is SMNVEV (reference sequence). CDR3 region: CASSRLAGQNTGELFF. As DNA, the CDR3 is TGTGCCAGCAGCCGTCTGGCGGGTCAGAACACCGGGGAGCTGTTTTTT.

The CDR3 region is CASSFRGLSEKLFF. The CDR3 DNA is TGTGCCAGCAGCTTCAGGGGGCTTAGTGAAAAACTGTTTTTT. J is TRBJ1-4 and V is TRBV13, with 8 bases lining up with TRBD1. Per the germline V gene, CDR1 is PRHDT and CDR2 is FYEKMQ (reference sequence). V lost 3 bases, J lost 7 bases, and 4 bases stayed unmatched. This CDR3 is 14 amino acids long.

This rearrangement joins TRBV4-1 to TRBJ1-1; D might be TRBD1 (6 bases). CDR3 size: 16 residues. CDR1 is MGHRA and CDR2 is YSYEKL in the germline V gene. V lost 5 bases to trimming and J lost 1 base, with 17 bases between them. The CDR3 nucleotides read TGCGCCAGCAGCGGATGGGGGCTCTCGGCGAACACTGAAGCTTTCTTT. Translating it yields CASSGWGLSANTEAFF.

The genes are TRBV7-2 and TRBJ2-5, with D perhaps matching TRBD1 (5 bases). CDR1 and CDR2 from the germline V gene are SGHTA and FQGNSA. The length of the CDR3 is 14 residues. Trimming pared 5 bases from V and 4 bases from J, leaving 14 bases between. The chain's CDR3 is CASSPPPGRETQYF. The CDR3 nucleotides read TGTGCCAGCAGCCCCCCCCCAGGGCGAGAGACCCAGTACTTC.

The chain employs TRBV9 and TRBJ2-1, with 7 positions matching TRBD2. Germline CDR1 is SGDLS and CDR2 is YYNGEE. CDR3 length: 15 residues. J lost 8 bases, V lost 6 bases, and 14 bases had no gene match. CDR3: CASTEGVWEGHEQFF. CDR3 sequence (DNA): TGTGCCAGCACCGAGGGTGTGTGGGAGGGCCATGAGCAGTTCTTC. Using reference TRBV9 and TRBJ2-1 for the parts outside the CDR3, the full variable domain is DSGVTQTPKHLITATGQRVTLRCSPRSGDLSVYWYQQSLDQGLQFLIQYYNGEERAKGNILERFSAQQFPDLHSELNLSSLELGDSALYFCASTEGVWEGHEQFFGPGTRLTVL.

The V call is TRBV15, the J call TRBJ1-4; unclear D gene. The germline V gene has CDR1 LNHNV and CDR2 YYDKDF (reference sequence). The germline V and J ends were trimmed by 2 bases and 6 bases, with 10 bases remaining between them. The CDR3 loop spans 14 amino acids. The CDR3 DNA reads TGTGCCACCAGCAGACCAGAAGCATATGAAAAACTGTTTTTT. Its translation is CATSRPEAYEKLFF.

The gene calls are TRBV28 and TRBJ2-7; no definite D call. The V end was cut by 3 bases, the J end by 6 bases, with 12 bases between. From germline, CDR1 is MDHEN and CDR2 SYDVKM. The CDR3 is 13 amino acids. In nucleotides, the CDR3 is TGTGCCAGCAGTTTGGCCCCTCTGGGCGAGCAGTACTTC. This gives the protein CASSLAPLGEQYF. Filled out from reference TRBV28 and TRBJ2-7, the complete variable domain reads DVKVTQSSRYLVKRTGEKVFLECVQDMDHENMFWYRQDPGLGLRLIYFSYDVKMKEKGDIPEGYSVSREKKERFSLILESASTNQTSMYLCASSLAPLGEQYFGPGTRLTVT.

The chain joins TRBV7-9 to TRBJ1-5; D is uncertain. Trimming shortened V by 1 base and J by 7 bases, and 17 bases separated the two germline ends. Per germline, CDR1 SEHNR and CDR2 FQNEAQ (reference sequence). The CDR3 has 16 amino acids. For the CDR3, the DNA is TGTGCCAGCAGCTTAGATGGTATCGGGTACGGCCAGCCCCAGCATTTT. Protein product: CASSLDGIGYGQPQHF.

The count of this clone is one. The gene calls are TRBV7-9 and TRBJ2-1; D unclear. The CDR3 contains 10 residues. Trimming shortened V by 8 bases and J by 12 bases, and 11 bases separated the two germline ends. Germline V gives CDR1 SEHNR, CDR2 FQNEAQ (reference sequence). Here the CDR3 reads CASPELTQFF. CDR3 nucleotide sequence: TGTGCCAGCCCGGAGCTCACGCAGTTCTTC. Full variable domain (outside the CDR3, taken from reference TRBV7-9 and TRBJ2-1): DTGVSQNPRHKITKRGQNVTFRCDPISEHNRLYWYRQTLGQGPEFLTYFQNEAQLEKSRLLSDRFSAERPKGSFSTLEIQRTEQGDSAMYLCASPELTQFFGPGTRLTVL.

The rearrangement joins TRBV27 to TRBJ2-1; D call uncertain. The CDR3 totals 15 residues. Trimming took off 1 base at V and 1 base at J, with 8 bases between the two ends. Germline V gives CDR1 MNHEY, CDR2 SMNVEV (reference sequence). The CDR3 spells CASSLYRNSYNEQFF. The DNA of the CDR3 is TGTGCCAGCAGTTTATATCGGAATTCCTACAATGAGCAGTTCTTC.

V is TRBV7-3 and J is TRBJ1-3; no clear D gene. The length of the CDR3 is 17 residues. The V gene lost 5 bases and the J gene lost 0 bases, with 17 bases spanning the gap. Germline-derived CDR1 and CDR2 are SGHTA and FQGTGA. CDR3 region: CASSSFPQADSGNTIYF. Written as DNA, the CDR3 is TGTGCCAGCAGCAGCTTCCCCCAAGCGGACTCTGGAAACACCATATATTTT. The full variable domain, rest sourced from reference TRBV7-3 and TRBJ1-3, is GAGVSQTPSNKVTEKGKYVELRCDPISGHTALYWYRQSLGQGPEFLIYFQGTGAADDSGLPNDRFFAVRPEGSVSTLKIQRTERGDSAVYLCASSSFPQADSGNTIYFGEGSWLTVV.

The rearrangement uses TRBV28 and TRBJ1-3; perhaps TRBD1 as D (5 bases). The V end lost 1 base, the J end lost 0 bases, and 10 bases lay between the germline ends. Germline V lookup: CDR1 MDHEN, CDR2 SYDVKM. This CDR3 comprises 16 residues. CDR3 residues: CASSLLVTDSGNTIYF. The CDR3 coding sequence is TGTGCCAGCAGTTTATTAGTGACAGACTCTGGAAACACCATATATTTT.

The CDR3 reads CASSFPPASSYEQYF. CDR3 nucleotides: TGTGCCAGCAGTTTCCCCCCAGCGAGCTCCTACGAGCAGTACTTC. This chain links TRBV28 with TRBJ2-7; the D is unclear. The CDR3 is 15 amino acids. In germline, CDR1 is MDHEN, CDR2 SYDVKM. V was cut by 3 bases and J by 0 bases, with 12 bases left in between. Looking up the rest from reference TRBV28 and TRBJ2-7 gives the full variable domain: DVKVTQSSRYLVKRTGEKVFLECVQDMDHENMFWYRQDPGLGLRLIYFSYDVKMKEKGDIPEGYSVSREKKERFSLILESASTNQTSMYLCASSFPPASSYEQYFGPGTRLTVT.

V is TRBV6-6 and J is TRBJ2-1; D is uncertain. CDR3 length: 12 amino acids. Per germline, CDR1 MNHNY and CDR2 SVGAGI (reference sequence). The germline V and J ends were trimmed by 5 bases and 3 bases, with 5 bases remaining between them. The CDR3: CASSPYYNEQFF. CDR3 DNA: TGTGCCAGCAGTCCATACTACAATGAGCAGTTCTTC.

The chain joins TRBV7-2 to TRBJ2-1; TRBD2 matches at 16 bases. Trimming removed 5 bases from V and 8 bases from J; junction bases left unmatched: 6. CDR3 length equals 16 residues. Looked up from germline, CDR1 is SGHTA and CDR2 is FQGNSA. The CDR3 bases are TGTGCCAGCAGCACGGGACTAGCGGGAGGGCTTGATGAGCAGTTCTTC. Its translation: CASSTGLAGGLDEQFF.

This chain connects TRBV5-1 to TRBJ1-6, with D possibly matching TRBD1 (6 bases). There are 15 residues in the CDR3. The germline V gene has CDR1 SGHRS and CDR2 YFSETQ. The V gene lost 3 bases and the J gene lost 10 bases, with 17 bases spanning the gap. The CDR3 DNA sequence: TGCGCCAGCAGCTCCGGGACAACCCAAGGGTCACCCCTCCACTTT. Encoded protein: CASSSGTTQGSPLHF.

V usage is TRBV15 and J usage is TRBJ1-3, with TRBD1 as a possible D gene (5 bases). CDR3 length equals 15 residues. V was trimmed by 5 bases and J by 4 bases, leaving 15 bases between them. Germline V gives CDR1 LNHNV, CDR2 YYDKDF (reference sequence). The CDR3 is CATSPARGGGNTIYF. The CDR3 region has the DNA TGTGCCACCAGCCCCGCCCGGGGGGGAGGAAACACCATATATTTT. The whole variable domain, filled in from reference TRBV15 and TRBJ1-3, reads DAMVIQNPRYQVTQFGKPVTLSCSQTLNHNVMYWYQQKSSQAPKLLFHYYDKDFNNEADTPDNFQSRRPNTSFCFLDIRSPGLGDTAMYLCATSPARGGGNTIYFGEGSWLTVV.

The chain carries TRBV6-1 and TRBJ1-1; no firm D call. Germline CDR1 is MNHNS and CDR2 is SASEGT. V was cut by 1 base and J by 1 base, with 7 bases left in between. This CDR3 is built from 14 residues. DNA for the CDR3: TGTGCCAGCAGTGAAGGGTGGGAGAACACTGAAGCTTTCTTT. Amino acid sequence: CASSEGWENTEAFF.

The V call is TRBV4-3, the J call TRBJ1-2; no firm D call. V was shortened by 4 bases and J by 4 bases, with 13 bases between the two germline ends. There are 14 residues in the CDR3. Germline V gene sequence: CDR1 LGHNA, CDR2 YSLEER. CDR3 sequence reads: CASSPSMDLYGYTF. DNA for the CDR3: TGCGCCAGCAGCCCCTCCATGGACCTCTATGGCTACACCTTC.

The chain links TRBV27 to TRBJ1-1, with a possible D match to TRBD1 (6 bases). The CDR3 has 14 residues. CDR1 is MNHEY and CDR2 is SMNVEV in the germline V gene (reference sequence). V was clipped by 3 bases and J by 4 bases, with 12 bases between them. CDR3 loop: CASSFGGMGTEAFF. The CDR3, as DNA: TGTGCCAGCAGTTTTGGGGGCATGGGCACTGAAGCTTTCTTT.

The rearrangement uses TRBV16 and TRBJ1-1; perhaps TRBD1 as D (6 bases). Per germline, CDR1 KGHSY and CDR2 FQNENV. The CDR3 runs to 15 residues. Trimming pared 3 bases from V and 2 bases from J, leaving 13 bases between. In DNA form, the CDR3 reads TGTGCCAGCAGCCACCGGACAGTTTTAAACACTGAAGCTTTCTTT. Translated: CASSHRTVLNTEAFF.

The rearrangement uses TRBV12-3 or TRBV12-4 and TRBJ2-5; D is possibly TRBD1 or TRBD2 (5 bases each). This CDR3 has 13 residues. Trimming took 6 bases from V and 1 from J, leaving 9 bases between them. The CDR3 DNA follows: TGTGCCAGCAGCCGGGACCGCCAAGAGACCCAGTACTTC. This gives the protein CASSRDRQETQYF.

The rearrangement uses TRBV12-3 or TRBV12-4 and TRBJ1-6; no firm D call. V was cut by 5 bases and J by 8 bases, with 10 bases left in between. The CDR3 is 13 amino acids. CDR3 sequence: CASSRREDSPLHF. For the CDR3, the DNA is TGTGCCAGCAGTCGACGGGAGGATTCACCCCTCCACTTT.

This rearrangement joins TRBV20-1 to TRBJ1-6; D gene uncertain. Germline V gene lookup returns CDR1 DFQATT and CDR2 SNEGSKA (reference sequence). This CDR3 comprises 11 residues. V dropped 3 bases and J dropped 8 bases, with 5 bases sitting between them. In DNA, the CDR3 is TGCAGTGCTAGTCGTTATTCACCCCTCCACTTT. Amino acid sequence: CSASRYSPLHF.

The DNA of the CDR3 is TGCGCCAGCAGCCAAATACCGGGACTCCAGGCGGCTAATGAAAAACTGTTTTTT. It encodes CASSQIPGLQAANEKLFF. V gene TRBV4-1 combines with J gene TRBJ1-4, with D possibly TRBD1 on 5 matching bases. Trimming cost V 2 bases and J 3 bases, with 19 bases left between them. The CDR3 is made up of 18 amino acids. CDR1 and CDR2 (germline): MGHRA, YSYEKL.

This clone appeared a single time. The J gene is TRBJ1-5, the V gene TRBV5-1, with a weak D call TRBD1 (6 bases). CDR1 is SGHRS and CDR2 is YFSETQ in the germline V gene. The CDR3 is 15 amino acids. Trimming took 4 bases from V and 4 from J, leaving 15 bases between them. The CDR3 DNA reads as TGCGCCAGCAGCCCGGCGCCGAGGGGGAATCAGCCCCAGCATTTT. Amino acids: CASSPAPRGNQPQHF.